These 15 T cell receptor beta chains originate from one sample sequenced in a study of T cells in Graves' hyperthyroidism and ophthalmopathy. It was RNA transcripts that yielded the amplified TCR beta CDR3 regions. With the HTBI primer set, the TCR CDR3 went through a first round of RT-PCR. MiXCR was run by TCRdb on the multiplex PCR reads, yielding one entry per CDR3 protein. The sample carries about 640,000 distinct CDR3 sequences, about 45% recorded once. The material sequenced was peripheral blood or thyroid tissue (not recorded which). These receptors were obtained from an adult man with Graves' disease, either hyperthyroidism or ophthalmopathy (not recorded which).

The chain carries TRBV2 and TRBJ1-4; D possibly corresponds to TRBD1 (5 bases). CDR1 and CDR2 (germline): SNHLY, FYNNEI. Between the trimmed V and J ends, which lost 7 bases and 10 bases, there was a span of 16 bases. CDR3 size: 13 residues. In DNA form, the CDR3 reads TGTGCCAGCATTGGGGACGTCGAATCAAAACTGTTTTTT. Amino acid sequence: CASIGDVESKLFF.

The table lists this clonotype with many counts. V and J are TRBV10-3 and TRBJ2-2, with a tentative D call TRBD2 (5 bases). Trimming removed 3 bases from V and 6 bases from J, with 8 bases in between. The CDR3 contains 13 residues. CDR1 ENHRY and CDR2 SYGVKD come from the germline V gene. CDR3: CAISDGGSGELFF. Written as DNA, the CDR3 is TGTGCCATCAGTGACGGCGGGTCCGGGGAGCTGTTTTTT.

The chain employs TRBV7-9 and TRBJ1-5; 9 nucleotides line up with TRBD1. The ends lost 3 bases at V and 5 bases at J; junction bases unmatched: 5. There are 15 residues in the CDR3. Germline assignment: CDR1 SEHNR and CDR2 FQNEAQ (reference sequence). The CDR3 sequence: CASSFRDRVDQPQHF. In DNA form, the CDR3 reads TGTGCCAGCAGCTTCCGGGACAGGGTCGATCAGCCCCAGCATTTT.

This clonotype was picked up many times. This sequence joins TRBV7-2 and TRBJ1-3; no firm D call. CDR1 SGHTA and CDR2 FQGNSA come from the germline V gene. CDR3 length: 12 residues. V gave up 1 base and J gave up 7 bases, with 5 bases separating them. CDR3 sequence (DNA): TGTGCCAGCAGCTTAGGCCAGAACACCATATATTTT. Encoded protein: CASSLGQNTIYF. Full variable domain (rest looked up from reference TRBV7-2 and TRBJ1-3): GAGVSQSPSNKVTEKGKDVELRCDPISGHTALYWYRQSLGQGLEFLIYFQGNSAPDKSGLPSDRFSAERTGGSVSTLTIQRTQQEDSAVYLCASSLGQNTIYFGEGSWLTVV.

There are a few counts of this clonotype. The chain uses TRBV5-5 and TRBJ1-1; D is unresolved. Deletions cut 3 bases from V and 4 bases from J, with 13 bases between. CDR3 length: 14 residues. The germline CDR1 and CDR2 sequences are SGHKS and YYEKEE (reference sequence). CDR3 sequence reads: CASSSGRLGTEAFF. The CDR3 DNA is TGTGCCAGCAGCTCTGGCCGGCTGGGCACTGAAGCTTTCTTT.

In this sample, this clonotype turned up many times. The chain employs TRBV2 and TRBJ1-6; D not resolved. From germline, CDR1 is SNHLY and CDR2 FYNNEI. Trimming stripped 6 bases from V and 7 bases from J, with 7 bases between. CDR3 length equals 12 residues. The CDR3 sequence: CASRGSNSPLHF. The CDR3 nucleotides are TGTGCCAGCAGGGGTTCCAATTCACCCCTCCACTTT.

J is TRBJ1-1 and V is TRBV5-1; 8 nucleotides align to TRBD1. The germline V gene encodes CDR1 SGHRS and CDR2 YFSETQ. The CDR3 has 13 residues. After removal of 4 bases from V and 10 bases from J, the junction contained 9 bases not matched to a gene. The CDR3 reads CASSQTGVGSAFF. The CDR3 bases are TGCGCCAGCAGCCAGACAGGGGTGGGATCAGCTTTCTTT.

V usage is TRBV6-4 and J usage is TRBJ1-4; D uncertain. The CDR3 sequence is 14 residues long. Trimming shortened V by 2 bases and J by 8 bases, and 12 bases separated the two germline ends. CDR1 and CDR2 (germline): MRHNA, SNTAGT. CDR3 in amino acids: CASSDPGVGEKLFF. The CDR3 nucleotides are TGTGCCAGCAGTGACCCGGGCGTTGGAGAAAAACTGTTTTTT.

Remarks on this clonotype: The junction departs from germline at one end; a sequencing error may be responsible. The rearrangement uses TRBV7-9 and TRBJ1-5, with TRBD1 matching 9 bases. Germline loops: CDR1 SEHNR, CDR2 FQNEAQ (reference sequence). The CDR3 contains 16 residues. The CDR3 DNA follows: TGCGCCAGCAGCCACAGGGGGACAGGGAGTTTTCAGCCCCAGCATTTT. Translating it yields CASSHRGTGSFQPQHF. Full variable domain (missing parts from reference TRBV7-9 and TRBJ1-5): DTGVSQNPRHKITKRGQNVTFRCDPISEHNRLYWYRQTLGQGPEFLTYFQNEAQLEKSRLLSDRFSAERPKGSFSTLEIQRTEQGDSAMYLCASSHRGTGSFQPQHFGDGTRLSIL.

This clonotype was counted a few times. The rearrangement links TRBV5-8 to TRBJ1-2; D gene uncertain. V was trimmed by 2 bases and J by 5 bases, leaving 13 bases between them. This CDR3 has 14 residues. Germline CDR1 and CDR2: SGHTS and YDEGEE. CDR3 residues: CASSLSQSSYGYTF. The CDR3 DNA follows: TGTGCCAGCAGCTTATCCCAGAGCAGTTATGGCTACACCTTC.

This chain uses TRBV2 with TRBJ1-2, with 8 nucleotides matching TRBD1. The CDR3 has 16 amino acids. CDR1 and CDR2 from the germline V gene are SNHLY and FYNNEI. V shed 4 bases and J 2 bases; nucleotides not matched to a gene: 9. The CDR3 coding sequence is TGTGCCAGCAGTGGTCAGGGGGCACCGCAAAACTATGGCTACACCTTC. It codes for CASSGQGAPQNYGYTF.

With regard to this clonotype: In this CDR3 the conserved last residue, phenylalanine or tryptophan, is missing, so a read error is likely. No DNA is shown, since the ends of the CDR3 on it are uncertain; the CDR3 is the one TCRdb lists. The chain couples TRBV7-9 to TRBJ2-5; the table gives TRBD1 as D, unverified against the DNA. The CDR3 is 16 residues long, counting both termini. Germline V gene data show CDR1 as SEHNR and CDR2 as FQNEAQ (reference sequence). Here the CDR3 reads CASSPGHEMGGYTFGS.

CDR3 sequence (DNA): TGCAGTGCTACCGACAACGGGGAGCTGTTTTTT. Translated, it gives CSATDNGELFF. This sequence joins TRBV20-1 and TRBJ2-2; D is undetermined. CDR1 and CDR2 from the germline V gene are DFQATT and SNEGSKA (reference sequence). Trimming shortened V by 4 bases and J by 7 bases, and 7 bases separated the two germline ends. There are 11 residues in the CDR3.

Only a few counts were recorded for this clonotype. V and J are TRBV2 and TRBJ2-7; weak D call: TRBD1 (7 bases). CDR1 SNHLY and CDR2 FYNNEI come from the germline V gene. The CDR3 contains 14 residues. With 4 bases removed from V and 7 bases from J, the gap between germline ends came to 17 bases. CDR3 sequence reads: CASSGRGQIREQYF. The DNA for the CDR3 is TGTGCCAGCAGTGGGAGGGGGCAGATTAGAGAGCAGTACTTC.

The chain links TRBV7-6 to TRBJ1-2, with D unresolved. Germline V CDR1 and CDR2: SGHVS, FNYEAQ. Deletions cut 5 bases from V and 4 bases from J, with 17 bases between. This CDR3 has 15 amino acids. This CDR3 reads CASSPRVDGVYGYTF. DNA for the CDR3: TGTGCCAGCAGCCCCCGGGTCGACGGGGTCTATGGCTACACCTTC. Using reference TRBV7-6 and TRBJ1-2 for the parts outside the CDR3, the full variable domain is GAGVSQSPRYKVTKRGQDVALRCDPISGHVSLYWYRQALGQGPEFLTYFNYEAQQDKSGLPNDRFSAERPEGSISTLTIQRTEQRDSAMYRCASSPRVDGVYGYTFGSGTRLTVV.